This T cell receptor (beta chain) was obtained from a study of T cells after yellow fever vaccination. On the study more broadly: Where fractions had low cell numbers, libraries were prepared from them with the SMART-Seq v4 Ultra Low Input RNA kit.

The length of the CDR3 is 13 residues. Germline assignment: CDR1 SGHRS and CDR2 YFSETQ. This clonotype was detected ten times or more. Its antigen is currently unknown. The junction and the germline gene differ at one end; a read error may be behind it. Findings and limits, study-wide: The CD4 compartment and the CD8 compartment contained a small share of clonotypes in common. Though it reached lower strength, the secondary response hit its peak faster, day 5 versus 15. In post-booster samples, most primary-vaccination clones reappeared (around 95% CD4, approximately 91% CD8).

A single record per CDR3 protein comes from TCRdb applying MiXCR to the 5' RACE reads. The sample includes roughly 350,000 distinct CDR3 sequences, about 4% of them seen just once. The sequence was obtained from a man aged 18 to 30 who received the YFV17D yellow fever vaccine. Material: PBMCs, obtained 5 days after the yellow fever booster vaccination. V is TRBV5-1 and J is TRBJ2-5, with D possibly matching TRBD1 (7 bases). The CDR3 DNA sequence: TGTGCCAGCAGCTTGGAGGGGGCAGAGACCCAGTACTTC. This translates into CASSLEGAETQYF.